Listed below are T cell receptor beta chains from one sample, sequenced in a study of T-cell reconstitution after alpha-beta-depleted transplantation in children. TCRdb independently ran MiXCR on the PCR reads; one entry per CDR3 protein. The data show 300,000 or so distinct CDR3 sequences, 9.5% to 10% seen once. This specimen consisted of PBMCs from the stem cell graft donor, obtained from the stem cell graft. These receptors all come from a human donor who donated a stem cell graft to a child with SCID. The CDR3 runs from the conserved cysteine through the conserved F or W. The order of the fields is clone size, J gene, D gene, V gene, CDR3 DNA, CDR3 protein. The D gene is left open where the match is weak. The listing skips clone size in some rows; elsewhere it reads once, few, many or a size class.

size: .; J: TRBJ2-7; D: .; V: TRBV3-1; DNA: TGTGCCAGCAGCCGCCTTAGTGCGGGCGCTTACGAGCAGTACTTC; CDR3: CASSRLSAGAYEQYF
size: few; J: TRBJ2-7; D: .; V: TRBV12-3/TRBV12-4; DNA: TGTGCCAGCAGTTTGACGGACAGCACCTACGAGCAGTACTTC; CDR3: CASSLTDSTYEQYF
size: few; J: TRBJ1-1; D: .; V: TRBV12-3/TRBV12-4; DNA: TGTGCCAGCAGCCCCAAACAGGGCATGAACACTGAAGCTTTCTTT; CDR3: CASSPKQGMNTEAFF
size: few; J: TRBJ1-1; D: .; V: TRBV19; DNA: TGTGCCAGTCAGGGTGGGACTGAAGCTTTCTTT; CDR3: CASQGGTEAFF
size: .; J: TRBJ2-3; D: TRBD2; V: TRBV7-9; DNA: TGTGCCAGCGGATGGACTAGCGGGGGGAGCACAGATACGCAGTATTTT; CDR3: CASGWTSGGSTDTQYF
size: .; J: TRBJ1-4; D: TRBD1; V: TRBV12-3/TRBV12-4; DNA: TGTGCCAGCAGACCGACAGGGGGCCCTAATGAAAAACTGTTTTTT; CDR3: CASRPTGGPNEKLFF
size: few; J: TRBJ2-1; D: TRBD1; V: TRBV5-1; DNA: TGCGCCAGCAGCCTGTTCCGGGGACAGGGCCCTGACAATGAGCAGTTCTTC; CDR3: CASSLFRGQGPDNEQFF
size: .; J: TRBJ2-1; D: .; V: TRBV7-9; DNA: TGTGCCAGCAGCGGTGACCAGGCCTACAATGAGCAGTTCTTC; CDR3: CASSGDQAYNEQFF
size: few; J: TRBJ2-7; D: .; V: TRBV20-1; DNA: TGCAGTGCTAGAGATTCTAGGGGCTTCTCCTACGAGCAGTACTTC; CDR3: CSARDSRGFSYEQYF
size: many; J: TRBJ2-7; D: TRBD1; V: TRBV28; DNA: TGTGCCAGCAGTCCTCAGCAGGACAGGGGTTTGGGTGAGCAGTACTTC; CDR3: CASSPQQDRGLGEQYF
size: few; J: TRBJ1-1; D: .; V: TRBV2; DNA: TGTGCCAGCCTCGTGAGCACTGAAGCTTTCTTT; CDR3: CASLVSTEAFF
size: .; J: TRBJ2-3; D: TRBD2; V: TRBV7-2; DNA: TGTGCCAGCAGCTTCCCGAAGCGGGGTAGCACAGATACGCAGTATTTT; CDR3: CASSFPKRGSTDTQYF
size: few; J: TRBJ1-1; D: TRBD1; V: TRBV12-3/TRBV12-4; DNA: TGTGCCAGCAGTTTAGCAGGGGCAGGGGGAGCTGAAGCTTTCTTT; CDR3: CASSLAGAGGAEAFF
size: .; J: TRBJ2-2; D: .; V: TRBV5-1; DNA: TGCGCCAGCAGCTTGGCCGGGGCCGAGGAGCTGTTTTTT; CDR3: CASSLAGAEELFF